The 3 T cell receptor beta chains in this list originate from one sample, sequenced in a study of human T cells and chemical hapten exposure. TCRdb ran MiXCR on the RACE reads and lists one entry per CDR3 protein. The sample yields 280,000 or so distinct CDR3 sequences, almost 8% seen once. Time point denoted: pre-sensitization, week 0. Documented treatment: therapeutic diphenylcyclopropenone sensitization with weekly scalp DPC. The source was whole blood, collected in connection with sensitization to the hapten diphenylcyclopropenone (DPC). The receptors stem from a man aged 18 to 29 with alopecia areata. Some clones in this sample may be carry-over from other donors' samples.

The chain carries TRBV4-3 and TRBJ2-2; D is uncertain. The CDR3 has 16 amino acids. V lost 0 bases, J lost 0 bases, and 8 bases lay in between. Looked up from germline, CDR1 is LGHNA and CDR2 is YSLEER. The CDR3 sequence: CASSQDIGTNTGELFF. CDR3 DNA sequence: TGCGCCAGCAGCCAAGATATAGGCACGAACACCGGGGAGCTGTTTTTT.

The chain uses TRBV29-1 and TRBJ1-1; no reliable D call. Germline V gene data show CDR1 as SQVTM and CDR2 as ANQGSEA. Deletions cut 4 bases from V and 1 base from J, with 10 bases between. The CDR3 consists of 13 residues. Here the CDR3 reads CSVVTTGNTEAFF. CDR3 bases: TGCAGCGTTGTGACTACGGGGAACACTGAAGCTTTCTTT.

This clonotype was counted a few times. The V call is TRBV20-1, the J call TRBJ2-7; 10 nucleotides line up with TRBD2. V gave up 3 bases and J gave up 2 bases; unmatched junction bases: 4. CDR3 length: 14 residues. Germline V CDR1 and CDR2: DFQATT, SNEGSKA (reference sequence). As DNA, the CDR3 is TGCAGTGCTAGGGCCCTAGCGGGGGCCTACGAGCAGTACTTC. Translating it yields CSARALAGAYEQYF.